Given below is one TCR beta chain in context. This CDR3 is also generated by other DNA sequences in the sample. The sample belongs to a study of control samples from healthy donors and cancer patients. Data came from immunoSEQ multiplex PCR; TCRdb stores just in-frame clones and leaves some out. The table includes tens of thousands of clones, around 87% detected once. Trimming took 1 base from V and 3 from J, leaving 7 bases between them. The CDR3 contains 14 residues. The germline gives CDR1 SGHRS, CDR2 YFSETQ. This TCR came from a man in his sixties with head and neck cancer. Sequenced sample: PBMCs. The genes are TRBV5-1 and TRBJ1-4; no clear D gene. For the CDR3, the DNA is TGCGCCAGCAGCTTGCTTGGGGCTAATGAAAAACTGTTTTTT. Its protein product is CASSLLGANEKLFF.